Following are 11 T cell receptor beta chains from one sample sequenced in a study of type 1 regulatory T cells. From the reads, TCRdb called clonotypes with MiXCR, one entry per CDR3 protein. The sample carries approximately 21,000 distinct CDR3 sequences, less than 50% recorded once. Their antigens are not known. The sample comprised cultured T cells, either the whole culture or a sorted T cell fraction (not recorded which). These receptors came from a human donor in good health.

This clonotype is a singleton in its sample. The chain carries TRBV7-9 and TRBJ2-3; D is unclear. Germline V gives CDR1 SEHNR, CDR2 FQNEAQ (reference sequence). The CDR3 contains 11 residues. Trimming stripped 8 bases from V and 5 bases from J, with 8 bases between. CDR3 protein: CASALVDTQYF. The CDR3 DNA reads as TGTGCCAGCGCTCTGGTAGATACGCAGTATTTT.

In its sample, this clonotype is medium-sized. The V gene is TRBV12-3 or TRBV12-4, the J gene TRBJ2-1, with no clear D. Trimming stripped 1 base from V and 5 bases from J, with 12 bases between. There are 15 residues in the CDR3. The CDR3 protein is CASSLVPLANNEQFF. The CDR3 nucleotides read TGTGCCAGCAGTTTAGTCCCGCTCGCTAACAATGAGCAGTTCTTC.

The chain combines TRBV7-9 with TRBJ1-2, with TRBD1 as a possible D gene (5 bases). CDR1 is SEHNR and CDR2 is FQNEAQ in the germline V gene (reference sequence). The CDR3 runs to 16 residues. The ends were cut back, 3 bases at V and 4 bases at J, with 18 bases in the middle. The CDR3 loop is CASSFSGGTDFYGYTF. CDR3 sequence (DNA): TGTGCCAGCAGCTTTTCTGGCGGGACCGACTTCTATGGCTACACCTTC.

The genes are TRBV5-5 and TRBJ1-1, with D possibly TRBD1 on 6 matching bases. V gave up 4 bases and J gave up 6 bases, with 16 bases separating them. Germline assignment: CDR1 SGHKS and CDR2 YYEKEE (reference sequence). This CDR3 region has 14 residues. CDR3 nucleotide sequence: TGTGCCAGCAGCCTATTGGACAGACTCGCTGAAGCTTTCTTT. Protein sequence: CASSLLDRLAEAFF.

The J gene is TRBJ1-5, the V gene TRBV6-2 or TRBV6-3; D might be TRBD1 (5 bases). Per germline, CDR1 MNHEY and CDR2 SVGEGT. The V end was cut by 3 bases, the J end by 4 bases, with 10 bases between. This CDR3 has 14 residues. CDR3 coding DNA: TGTGCCAGCAGTTATCCGGGGGGAAATCAGCCCCAGCATTTT. It is translated as CASSYPGGNQPQHF.

J is TRBJ2-7 and V is TRBV7-2; D call uncertain. CDR1 is SGHTA and CDR2 is FQGNSA in the germline V gene. Trimming took off 1 base at V and 0 bases at J, with 13 bases between the two ends. This CDR3 contains 16 residues. CDR3 sequence reads: CASSLGSSVSSYEQYF. CDR3 bases: TGTGCCAGCAGCTTAGGGTCCAGCGTTAGCTCCTACGAGCAGTACTTC.

This clonotype was picked up a small number of times. The chain is built from TRBV15 and TRBJ2-3, with D perhaps TRBD1 or TRBD2 (5 bases each). V dropped 0 bases and J dropped 7 bases, with 8 bases sitting between them. Germline V gives CDR1 LNHNV, CDR2 YYDKDF (reference sequence). The CDR3 is made up of 13 amino acids. This CDR3 reads CATSRDGTNTQYF. Here the CDR3 DNA reads TGTGCCACCAGCAGAGATGGGACCAATACGCAGTATTTT.

This chain joins TRBV2 and TRBJ1-4; maybe TRBD1 (5 bases). The germline V gene has CDR1 SNHLY and CDR2 FYNNEI. The CDR3 extends over 15 amino acids. V was clipped by 6 bases and J by 3 bases, with 14 bases between them. The DNA of the CDR3 is TGTGCCAGCAGAGGGACCGGTATGGCTAATGAAAAACTGTTTTTT. Its translation is CASRGTGMANEKLFF.

The chain uses TRBV6-5 and TRBJ1-2; 7 nucleotides agree with TRBD1. This CDR3 is built from 14 residues. Trimming removed 0 bases from V and 7 bases from J; junction bases left unmatched: 5. The germline gives CDR1 MNHEY, CDR2 SVGAGI. The CDR3 nucleotides read TGTGCCAGCAGTTACTCAGACACAGGGGCTGGCTACACCTTC. Translation gives CASSYSDTGAGYTF.

The chain has TRBV4-3 and TRBJ2-3, with D tentatively TRBD1 (5 bases). This CDR3 is built from 16 residues. Trimming left V 1 base short and J 1 base short, with 12 bases between. Germline V CDR1 and CDR2: LGHNA, YSLEER. CDR3 bases: TGCGCCAGCAGCCAAGGTACAGGTTCGGGCACAGATACGCAGTATTTT. It specifies CASSQGTGSGTDTQYF.

The chain links TRBV2 to TRBJ1-1; D possibly corresponds to TRBD1 (5 bases). Germline CDR1 SNHLY, CDR2 FYNNEI. V lost 6 bases and J lost 0, with 14 bases in between. CDR3 length: 15 residues. CDR3 sequence reads: CASRGYRLLNTEAFF. DNA for the CDR3: TGTGCCAGCAGGGGTTACAGGCTATTGAACACTGAAGCTTTCTTT. The full variable domain, completed using reference TRBV2 and TRBJ1-1, is EPEVTQTPSHQVTQMGQEVILRCVPISNHLYFYWYRQILGQKVEFLVSFYNNEISEKSEIFDDQFSVERPDGSNFTLKIRSTKLEDSAMYFCASRGYRLLNTEAFFGQGTRLTVV.